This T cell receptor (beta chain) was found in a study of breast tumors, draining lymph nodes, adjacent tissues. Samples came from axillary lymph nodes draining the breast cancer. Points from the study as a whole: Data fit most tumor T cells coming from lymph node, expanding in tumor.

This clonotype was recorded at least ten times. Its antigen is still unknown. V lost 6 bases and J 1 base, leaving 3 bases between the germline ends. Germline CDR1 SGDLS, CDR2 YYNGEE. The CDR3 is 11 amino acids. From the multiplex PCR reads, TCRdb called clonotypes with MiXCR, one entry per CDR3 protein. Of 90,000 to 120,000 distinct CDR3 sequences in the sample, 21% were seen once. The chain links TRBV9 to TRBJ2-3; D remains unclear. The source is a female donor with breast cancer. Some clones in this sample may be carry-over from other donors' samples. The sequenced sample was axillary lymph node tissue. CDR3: CASTRTDTQYF. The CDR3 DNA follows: TGTGCCAGCACGCGCACAGATACGCAGTATTTT.